A selection of T cell receptor beta chains follows, all from one sample in a study of cytomegalovirus exposure and HLA in healthy donors. Method: immunoSEQ multiplex PCR; TCRdb's copy keeps in-frame clones and lacks some. In the table there are about 130,000 clones, roughly nine tenths of which are singletons. Sequencing was performed on PBMCs. The receptor source for this set is a young woman in good health and CMV-seronegative. The CDR3 runs from the conserved cysteine through the conserved F or W. D genes are given only for firm matches. The listing skips clone size in some rows; elsewhere it reads once, few, many or a size class.

size | J | D | V | DNA | CDR3
. | TRBJ2-1 | . | TRBV2 | TGTGCCAGCAGTCCCGAGCGGAGCTCCTACAATGAGCAGTTCTTC | CASSPERSSYNEQFF
. | TRBJ2-7 | TRBD2 | TRBV11-2 | TGTGCCAGCAGCATAAACCCACCGACTAGCGGCCCCTACGAGCAGTACTTC | CASSINPPTSGPYEQYF
. | TRBJ1-1 | . | TRBV2 | TGTGCCAGCAGTGAGGGGGCAAACACTGAAGCTTTCTTT | CASSEGANTEAFF
once | TRBJ2-2 | . | TRBV7-3 | TGTGCCAGCAGCTTAACGTTATCGGGAACCGGGGAGCTGTTTTTT | CASSLTLSGTGELFF
. | TRBJ2-7 | . | TRBV15 | TGTGCCACCAGCAGAGAAGGTAGCGGAGCCTACGAGCAGTACTTC | CATSREGSGAYEQYF
. | TRBJ2-3 | TRBD2 | TRBV19 | TGTGCCAGTAGCCCCCTAGGAGCGGGGGCTTCCACAGATACGCAGTATTTT | CASSPLGAGASTDTQYF
. | TRBJ1-2 | . | TRBV7-9 | TGTGCCAGCAGCTTACGGGGGGTGACGAACTATGGCTACACCTTC | CASSLRGVTNYGYTF
. | TRBJ2-7 | TRBD1 | TRBV10-1 | TGCGCCAGCAGTGACCCGGGGACAGGGGACGAGCAGTACTTC | CASSDPGTGDEQYF
few | TRBJ1-2 | TRBD1 | TRBV2 | TGTGCCAGCAGAGGGCAGGGGGGAGGTGGCTACACCTTC | CASRGQGGGGYTF
. | TRBJ2-1 | TRBD2 | TRBV19 | TGTGCCAGTAGTCGACTAGCCTCCTACAATGAGCAGTTCTTC | CASSRLASYNEQFF
. | TRBJ1-1 | TRBD1 | TRBV5-1 | TGCGCCAGCCAACGGACAGGGGGAATAAGAAACACTGAAGCTTTCTTT | CASQRTGGIRNTEAFF
. | TRBJ1-4 | TRBD1 | TRBV5-4 | TGTGCCAGCAGCTTGGGACAGGGGGGAACTAATGAAAAACTGTTTTTT | CASSLGQGGTNEKLFF
. | TRBJ2-2 | TRBD2 | TRBV14 | TGTGCCAGCACCCTAAGGCGGGGTGCCAGCGGGGGAAAGAACACCGGGGAGCTGTTTTTT | CASTLRRGASGGKNTGELFF
once | TRBJ2-3 | TRBD1 | TRBV7-9 | TGTGCCATAGGGGGGGGACAGGGGGTCACAGATACGCAGTATTTT | CAIGGGQGVTDTQYF
. | TRBJ1-1 | . | TRBV5-1 | TGCGCCAGCAGCTTGTCAGGGGCAAACACTGAAGCTTTCTTT | CASSLSGANTEAFF
. | TRBJ1-3 | . | TRBV7-9 | TGTGCCAGCAGCTTACTACAGGGCTCTGGAAACACCATATATTTT | CASSLLQGSGNTIYF
. | TRBJ2-6 | . | TRBV2 | TGTGCCAGCAGTGAAAACGGAGCCCTCTCTGGGGCCAACGTCCTGACTTTC | CASSENGALSGANVLTF
once | TRBJ1-5 | . | TRBV11-2 | TGTGCCAGCAGCGGCGGGGGGGGTATGGATCAGCCCCAGCATTTT | CASSGGGGMDQPQHF
. | TRBJ1-6 | TRBD1 | TRBV4-1 | TGCGCCAGCAGCCAAGTTCTAGGGGGCTTAAGTAATTCACCCCTCCACTTT | CASSQVLGGLSNSPLHF
. | TRBJ1-2 | TRBD1 | TRBV5-6 | TGTGCCAGCAGCTTATTTGAACAGGGGGCAGGAGGCTACACCTTC | CASSLFEQGAGGYTF
. | TRBJ1-6 | TRBD1 | TRBV5-1 | TGCGCCAGCAGCTTACTACCACAGGGGAGAGGCTATAATTCACCCCTCCACTTT | CASSLLPQGRGYNSPLHF
. | TRBJ2-7 | . | TRBV27 | TGTGCCAGCAGTTTATCGATAGCCGGGTACGAGCAGTACTTC | CASSLSIAGYEQYF
. | TRBJ2-5 | TRBD2 | TRBV7-9 | TGTGCCAGCGGGCCGGGACTAGATCAAGAGACCCAGTACTTC | CASGPGLDQETQYF
. | TRBJ2-5 | TRBD2 | TRBV5-1 | TGCGCCAGCAGCTTGTTTAGCGGGGAAGAGACCCAGTACTTC | CASSLFSGEETQYF
. | TRBJ1-1 | . | TRBV2 | TGTGCCAGCAGTGACTACCCTGAAGCTTTCTTT | CASSDYPEAFF